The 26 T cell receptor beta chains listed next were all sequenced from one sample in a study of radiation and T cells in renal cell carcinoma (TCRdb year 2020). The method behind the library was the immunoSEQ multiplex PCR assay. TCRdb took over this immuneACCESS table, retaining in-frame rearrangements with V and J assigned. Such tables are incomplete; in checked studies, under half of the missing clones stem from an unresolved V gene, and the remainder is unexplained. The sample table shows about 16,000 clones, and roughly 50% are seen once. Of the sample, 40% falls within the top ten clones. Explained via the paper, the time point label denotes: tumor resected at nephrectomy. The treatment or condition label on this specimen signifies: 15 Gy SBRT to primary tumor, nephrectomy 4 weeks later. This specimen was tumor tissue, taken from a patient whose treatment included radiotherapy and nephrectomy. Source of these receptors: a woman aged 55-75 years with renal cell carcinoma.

The chain's CDR3 is CASSQDDRANYGYTF. In nucleotides, the CDR3 is TGCGCCAGCAGCCAAGATGACAGGGCGAACTATGGCTACACCTTC. The rearrangement joins TRBV4-1 to TRBJ1-2; the match to TRBD1 covers 7 bases. CDR3 size: 15 residues. In germline, CDR1 is MGHRA, CDR2 YSYEKL. Trimming removed 0 bases from V and 2 bases from J; junction bases left unmatched: 3.

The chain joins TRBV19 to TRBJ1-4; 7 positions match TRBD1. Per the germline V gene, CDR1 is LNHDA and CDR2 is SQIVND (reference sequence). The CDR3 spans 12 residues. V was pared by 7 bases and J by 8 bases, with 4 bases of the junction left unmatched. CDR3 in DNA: TGTGCCAGTACGGGACAGACCGAAAAACTGTTTTTT. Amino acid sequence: CASTGQTEKLFF.

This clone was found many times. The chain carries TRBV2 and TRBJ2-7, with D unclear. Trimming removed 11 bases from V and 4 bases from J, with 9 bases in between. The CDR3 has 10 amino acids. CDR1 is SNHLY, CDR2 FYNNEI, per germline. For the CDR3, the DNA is TGTGCCGGTAGAACTTACGAGCAGTACTTC. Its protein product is CAGRTYEQYF.

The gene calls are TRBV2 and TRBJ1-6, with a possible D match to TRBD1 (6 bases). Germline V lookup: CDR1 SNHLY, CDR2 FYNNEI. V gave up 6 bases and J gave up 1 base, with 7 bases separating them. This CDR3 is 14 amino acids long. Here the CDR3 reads CASSGQSYNSPLHF. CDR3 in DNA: TGTGCCAGCAGCGGACAGTCCTATAATTCACCCCTCCACTTT.

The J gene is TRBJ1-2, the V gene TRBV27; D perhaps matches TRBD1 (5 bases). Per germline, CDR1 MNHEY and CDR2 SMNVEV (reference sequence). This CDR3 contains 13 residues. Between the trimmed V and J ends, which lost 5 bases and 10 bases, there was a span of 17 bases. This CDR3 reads CASSPAGTRDYTF. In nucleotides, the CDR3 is TGTGCCAGCAGTCCCGCCGGGACTCGGGACTACACCTTC.

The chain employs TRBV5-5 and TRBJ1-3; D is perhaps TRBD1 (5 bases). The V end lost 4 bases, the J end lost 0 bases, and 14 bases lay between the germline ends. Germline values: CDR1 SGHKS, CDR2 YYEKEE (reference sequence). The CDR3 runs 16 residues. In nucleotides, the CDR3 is TGTGCCAGCAGCCTGACCGGGACCAGCTCTGGAAACACCATATATTTT. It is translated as CASSLTGTSSGNTIYF.

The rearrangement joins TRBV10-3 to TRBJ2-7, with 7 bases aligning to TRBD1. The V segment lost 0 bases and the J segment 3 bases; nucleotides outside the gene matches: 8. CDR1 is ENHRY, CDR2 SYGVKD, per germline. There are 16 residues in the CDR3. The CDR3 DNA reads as TGTGCCATCAGTGAGTCACTACAGGGGCTAGTCTACGAGCAGTACTTC. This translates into CAISESLQGLVYEQYF.

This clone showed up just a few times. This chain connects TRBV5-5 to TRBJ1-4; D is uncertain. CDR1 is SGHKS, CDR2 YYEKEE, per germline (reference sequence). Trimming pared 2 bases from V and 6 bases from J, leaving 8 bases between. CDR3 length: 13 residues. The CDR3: CASSFLGDEKLFF. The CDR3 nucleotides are TGTGCCAGCAGCTTCCTCGGGGATGAAAAACTGTTTTTT.

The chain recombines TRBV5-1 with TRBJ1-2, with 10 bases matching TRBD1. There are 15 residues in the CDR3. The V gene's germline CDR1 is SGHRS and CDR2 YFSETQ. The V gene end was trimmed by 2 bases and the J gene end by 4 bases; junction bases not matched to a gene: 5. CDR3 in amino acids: CASSLYGQGGYGYTF. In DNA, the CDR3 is TGCGCCAGCAGCTTATATGGACAGGGGGGCTATGGCTACACCTTC.

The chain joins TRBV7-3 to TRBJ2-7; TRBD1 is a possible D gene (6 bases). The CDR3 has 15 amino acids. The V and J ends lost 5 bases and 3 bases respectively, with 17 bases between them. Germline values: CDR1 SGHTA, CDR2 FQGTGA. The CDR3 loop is CASSLRAGVDYEQYF. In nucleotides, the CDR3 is TGTGCCAGCAGCCTACGAGCAGGGGTGGACTACGAGCAGTACTTC.

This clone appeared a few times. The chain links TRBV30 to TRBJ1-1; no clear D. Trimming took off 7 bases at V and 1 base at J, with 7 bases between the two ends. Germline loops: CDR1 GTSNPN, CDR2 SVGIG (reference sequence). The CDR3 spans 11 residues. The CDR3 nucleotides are TGTGCCTACGAGAGGAACACTGAAGCTTTCTTT. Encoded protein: CAYERNTEAFF.

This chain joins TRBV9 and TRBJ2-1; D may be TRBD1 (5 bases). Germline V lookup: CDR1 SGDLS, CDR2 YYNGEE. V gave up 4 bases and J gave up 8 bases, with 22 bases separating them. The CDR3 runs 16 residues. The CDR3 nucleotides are TGTGCCAGCAGCTACGACCAGGGCCTTAATAGGGATGAGCAGTTCTTC. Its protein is CASSYDQGLNRDEQFF.

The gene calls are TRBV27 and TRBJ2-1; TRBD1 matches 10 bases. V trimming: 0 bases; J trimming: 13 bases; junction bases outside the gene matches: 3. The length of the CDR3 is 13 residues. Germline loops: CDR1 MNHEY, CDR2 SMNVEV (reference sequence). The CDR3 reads CASSLSGQGLQFF. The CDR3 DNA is TGTGCCAGCAGTTTATCGGGACAGGGGCTCCAGTTCTTC.

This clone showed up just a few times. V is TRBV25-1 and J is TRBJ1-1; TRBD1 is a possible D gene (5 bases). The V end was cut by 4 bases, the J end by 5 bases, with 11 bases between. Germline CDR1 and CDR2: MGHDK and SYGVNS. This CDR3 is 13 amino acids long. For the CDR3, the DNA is TGTGCCAGCAGTGGGGGGACGTATACTGAAGCTTTCTTT. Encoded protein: CASSGGTYTEAFF.

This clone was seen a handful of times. CDR3 in DNA: TGTGCCTGGAGTCGTCCGGGACAGGGTTTGGTCGAGCAGTACTTC. Translation: CAWSRPGQGLVEQYF. The V and J genes are TRBV30 and TRBJ2-7; 9 nucleotides align to TRBD1. Germline V gene sequence: CDR1 GTSNPN, CDR2 SVGIG (reference sequence). The CDR3 extends over 15 amino acids. Trimming took 2 bases from V and 6 from J; bases not matched to a gene: 11.

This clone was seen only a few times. CDR3 loop: CASSLSGGYTF. CDR3 nucleotide sequence: TGTGCCAGCAGCTTGTCTGGAGGCTACACCTTC. V and J are TRBV5-6 and TRBJ1-2, with D unresolved. The CDR3 runs to 11 residues. Trimming removed 1 base at V and 8 bases at J, with 6 bases between. Looked up from germline, CDR1 is SGHDT and CDR2 is YYEEEE.

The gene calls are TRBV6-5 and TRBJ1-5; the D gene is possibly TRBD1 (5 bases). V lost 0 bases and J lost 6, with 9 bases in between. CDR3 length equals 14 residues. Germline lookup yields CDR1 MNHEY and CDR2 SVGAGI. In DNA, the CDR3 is TGTGCCAGCAGTTACTCGATTGGGGGTCAGCCCCAGCATTTT. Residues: CASSYSIGGQPQHF.

Here the CDR3 reads CASSPRPGLAGAHTDTQYF. The DNA of the CDR3 is TGTGCCAGCAGCCCCCGCCCTGGACTAGCGGGGGCGCACACAGATACGCAGTATTTT. This chain uses TRBV4-2 with TRBJ2-3; 13 nucleotides align to TRBD2. The ends lost 4 bases at V and 2 bases at J; junction bases unmatched: 12. CDR1 LGHNA and CDR2 YNFKEQ come from the germline V gene. There are 19 residues in the CDR3.

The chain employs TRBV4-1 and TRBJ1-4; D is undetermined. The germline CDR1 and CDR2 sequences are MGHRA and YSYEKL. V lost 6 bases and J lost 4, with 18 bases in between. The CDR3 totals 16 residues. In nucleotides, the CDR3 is TGCGCCAGCAGTAGACTTGGAGCCCGGGGTAATGAAAAACTGTTTTTT. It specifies CASSRLGARGNEKLFF.

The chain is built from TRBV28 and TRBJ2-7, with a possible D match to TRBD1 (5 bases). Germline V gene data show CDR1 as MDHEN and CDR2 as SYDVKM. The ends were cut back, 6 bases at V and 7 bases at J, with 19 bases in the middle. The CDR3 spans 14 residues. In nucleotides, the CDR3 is TGTGCCAGCAGGGCAGGGCGTCGGGTGGGAGAGCAGTACTTC. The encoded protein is CASRAGRRVGEQYF. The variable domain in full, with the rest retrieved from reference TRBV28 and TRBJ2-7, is DVKVTQSSRYLVKRTGEKVFLECVQDMDHENMFWYRQDPGLGLRLIYFSYDVKMKEKGDIPEGYSVSREKKERFSLILESASTNQTSMYLCASRAGRRVGEQYFGPGTRLTVT.

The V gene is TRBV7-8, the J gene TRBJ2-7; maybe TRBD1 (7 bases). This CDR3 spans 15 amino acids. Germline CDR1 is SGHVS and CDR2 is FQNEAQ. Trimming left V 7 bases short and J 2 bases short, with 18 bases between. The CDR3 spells CASNLQGGKTYEQYF. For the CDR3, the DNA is TGTGCCAGCAACCTCCAGGGGGGAAAAACCTACGAGCAGTACTTC.

The CDR3 loop is CASREGMGTEAFF. CDR3 nucleotides: TGCGCCAGCAGAGAAGGGATGGGGACTGAAGCTTTCTTT. V gene TRBV10-1 combines with J gene TRBJ1-1; the D is unclear. This CDR3 region has 13 residues. Trimming removed 6 bases at V and 5 bases at J, with 13 bases between. Germline CDR1 WNHNN, CDR2 SYGVQD (reference sequence).

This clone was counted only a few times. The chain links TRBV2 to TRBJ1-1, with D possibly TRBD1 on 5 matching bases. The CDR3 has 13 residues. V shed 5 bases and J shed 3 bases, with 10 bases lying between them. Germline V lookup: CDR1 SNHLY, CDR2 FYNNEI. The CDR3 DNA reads TGTGCCAGCAGTCTTGGAGGGGACACTGAAGCTTTCTTT. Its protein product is CASSLGGDTEAFF.

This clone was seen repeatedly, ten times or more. The CDR3 spells CASSSRQGESEAFF. CDR3 coding DNA: TGTGCCAGCAGCTCTCGACAGGGGGAGTCTGAAGCTTTCTTT. The chain joins TRBV7-9 to TRBJ1-1, with TRBD1 identical over 9 bases. Germline CDR1 SEHNR, CDR2 FQNEAQ (reference sequence). CDR3 length equals 14 residues. V was clipped by 4 bases and J by 6 bases; unmatched bases: 6.

The chain's CDR3 is CASSLRLAGGPSYNEQFF. CDR3 sequence (DNA): TGTGCCAGCAGCTTGCGACTAGCGGGAGGGCCCTCCTACAATGAGCAGTTCTTC. J is TRBJ2-1 and V is TRBV7-9; TRBD2 aligns across 14 bases. V shed 3 bases, J shed 0 bases, and the junction held 4 bases outside the gene matches. Germline CDR1 SEHNR, CDR2 FQNEAQ (reference sequence). This CDR3 spans 18 amino acids.

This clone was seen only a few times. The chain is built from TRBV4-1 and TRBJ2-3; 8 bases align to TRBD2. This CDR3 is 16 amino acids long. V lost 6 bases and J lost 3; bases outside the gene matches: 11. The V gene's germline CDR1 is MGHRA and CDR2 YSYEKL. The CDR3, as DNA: TGCGCCAGCAGGAAAGAGGCGGGGGGCGGGACAGATACGCAGTATTTT. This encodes CASRKEAGGGTDTQYF.